The 8 T cell receptor beta chains given below trace back to one sample, sequenced in a study of T cells in Graves' hyperthyroidism and ophthalmopathy. Amplification of TCR beta CDR3 regions used RNA as the template. An initial round of RT-PCR targeting the TCR CDR3 relied on the HTBI primer set. TCRdb itself ran the multiplex PCR reads through MiXCR, one entry per CDR3 protein. The sample holds 400,000 to 500,000 distinct CDR3 sequences, roughly 14% seen once. The sample taken for sequencing was blood. The receptors stem from a man in his late teens or twenties with Graves' ophthalmopathy.

The CDR3 DNA reads TGTGCCAGCAGCTCCCTAGCGGGAGGCCCCTATGGCACAGATACGCAGTATTTT. The encoded protein is CASSSLAGGPYGTDTQYF. The chain uses TRBV6-2 or TRBV6-3 and TRBJ2-3; 11 nucleotides match TRBD2. The CDR3 is made up of 18 amino acids. Looked up from germline, CDR1 is MNHEY and CDR2 is SVGEGT. The V segment lost 6 bases and the J segment 1 base; nucleotides outside the gene matches: 12.

This clonotype appeared many times. The chain uses TRBV3-1 and TRBJ2-1, with TRBD2 matching over 9 bases. J was trimmed by 2 bases and V by 4 bases; bases with no gene match: 3. The germline V gene encodes CDR1 LGHDT and CDR2 YNNKEL (reference sequence). The CDR3 has 15 amino acids. This CDR3 reads CASSLSGGTYNEQFF. As DNA, the CDR3 is TGTGCCAGCAGCCTTAGCGGGGGAACCTACAATGAGCAGTTCTTC.

This clonotype was counted ten times or more. The chain combines TRBV29-1 with TRBJ2-1, with 12 bases fitting TRBD2. Germline V gene sequence: CDR1 SQVTM, CDR2 ANQGSEA. The CDR3 consists of 14 residues. The junction had 6 bases not matched to a gene; V was cut back by 6 bases and J by 6 bases. In DNA, the CDR3 is TGCAGCGTGTCTAGCGGGAGGGCCGTCAATGAGCAGTTCTTC. Its translation is CSVSSGRAVNEQFF.

This clonotype was counted many times. This chain connects TRBV3-1 to TRBJ2-3, with D uncertain. V dropped 3 bases and J dropped 4 bases, with 14 bases sitting between them. There are 15 residues in the CDR3. Germline-derived CDR1 and CDR2 are LGHDT and YNNKEL (reference sequence). CDR3 bases: TGTGCCAGCAGCCACGACGGAAGGGCTTCAGATACGCAGTATTTT. This translates into CASSHDGRASDTQYF.

The chain carries TRBV10-2 and TRBJ1-1; 8 bases align to TRBD1. This CDR3 comprises 15 residues. With 6 bases clipped from V and 1 base from J, the junction kept 7 bases outside the gene matches. The V gene's germline CDR1 is WSHSY and CDR2 SAAADI. The CDR3 DNA reads TGCGCCAGCAGAGGGTTTGGACAGGGGAACACTGAAGCTTTCTTT. Its protein is CASRGFGQGNTEAFF.

This clonotype was picked up many times. V usage is TRBV3-1 and J usage is TRBJ2-7; no reliable D call. There are 15 residues in the CDR3. CDR1 is LGHDT and CDR2 is YNNKEL in the germline V gene (reference sequence). V lost 5 bases and J lost 6, with 20 bases in between. The CDR3 sequence is CASSDSTWGSLEQYF. The CDR3, as DNA: TGTGCCAGCAGCGACTCCACATGGGGTTCCCTCGAGCAGTACTTC.

Only a few counts were recorded for this clonotype. The chain links TRBV5-8 to TRBJ1-2; perhaps TRBD1 as D (5 bases). Trimming left V 2 bases short and J 3 bases short, with 11 bases between. Germline CDR1 is SGHTS and CDR2 is YDEGEE. This CDR3 has 14 amino acids. CDR3 residues: CASSFSGSYYGYTF. CDR3 nucleotide sequence: TGTGCCAGCAGCTTCTCAGGGTCCTACTATGGCTACACCTTC. The full variable domain, its missing parts supplied by reference TRBV5-8 and TRBJ1-2, is EAGVTQSPTHLIKTRGQQATLRCSPISGHTSVYWYQQALGLGLQFLLWYDEGEERNRGNFPPRFSGRQFPNYSSELNVNALELEDSALYLCASSFSGSYYGYTFGSGTRLTVV.

This clonotype has a count of ten or more. V is TRBV15 and J is TRBJ1-1; D is uncertain. CDR3 size: 13 residues. V gave up 1 base and J gave up 10 bases, with 13 bases separating them. Germline CDR1 LNHNV, CDR2 YYDKDF (reference sequence). The CDR3 spells CATSRVSGFGAFF. As DNA, the CDR3 is TGTGCCACCAGCAGAGTTAGCGGTTTTGGAGCTTTCTTT.